This T cell receptor beta chain stems from a study of blood T cell repertoires in COVID-19. For the study at large: The United States, Italy and Spain were the sources of the acute and convalescent COVID-19 samples. From T cells, B-cell-depleted T cells, or PBMCs came the material, which was cDNA or gDNA.

Trimming stripped 0 bases from V and 11 bases from J, with 9 bases between. The germline CDR1 and CDR2 sequences are KGHDR and SFDVKD. This CDR3 spans 12 amino acids. Source study methods: For nucleated cells, counts were estimated from reference gene primer amplification. Sequencing used immunoSEQ multiplex PCR; TCRdb keeps in-frame clones, though not all of them. Clone size and the V and J calls come from that table; the DNA yielded D and trimming. The sample lists some 130,000 clones, about nine tenths occurring once. The receptor's source is a man aged 50-60 years with active COVID-19. The material sequenced was peripheral blood. The chain employs TRBV24-1 and TRBJ1-1; perhaps TRBD1 as D (5 bases). In DNA, the CDR3 is TGTGCCACCAGTGATTTGAAGGGGCGGGCTTTCTTT. It encodes CATSDLKGRAFF.